This T cell receptor beta chain appears in the sequencing data of a study of shared clonotypes between healthy human individuals. Study as a whole: Three CD4 naive, three CD4 memory, two CD8 naive and one CD8 memory plate were used per donor.

Sorted subsets were amplified in replicate PCRs using around 0.2 ug DNA, 30,000 to 35,000 T cell genomes. Here immunoSEQ multiplex PCR was the method, and the copy in TCRdb shows in-frame clones only, minus some. In the table there are around 2.5 million clones, 90% to 95% of which are singletons. Study-wide results and limits: Compared with memory subsets, naive subsets generally had larger estimated richness. The study found about 5% of naive CD4 clonotypes shared across a few donors.

As for this clone: Antigen unknown.

Material for sequencing was naive CD4+ T cells from PBMCs. Described subset: CD45RA+ positively selected. The TCR sequence derives from a man between 18 and 29 years old in good health. Some clones in this sample may be carry-over from other donors' samples.

For the CDR3, the DNA is TGTGCCTGGAGACCGGACCCCCGGGGGGCCGGGGAGCTGTTTTTT. Amino acid sequence: CAWRPDPRGAGELFF. V is TRBV30 and J is TRBJ2-2; TRBD2 aligns across 7 bases. The ends lost 3 bases at V and 6 bases at J; junction bases unmatched: 10. CDR1 and CDR2 from the germline V gene are GTSNPN and SVGIG (reference sequence). CDR3 size: 15 residues.